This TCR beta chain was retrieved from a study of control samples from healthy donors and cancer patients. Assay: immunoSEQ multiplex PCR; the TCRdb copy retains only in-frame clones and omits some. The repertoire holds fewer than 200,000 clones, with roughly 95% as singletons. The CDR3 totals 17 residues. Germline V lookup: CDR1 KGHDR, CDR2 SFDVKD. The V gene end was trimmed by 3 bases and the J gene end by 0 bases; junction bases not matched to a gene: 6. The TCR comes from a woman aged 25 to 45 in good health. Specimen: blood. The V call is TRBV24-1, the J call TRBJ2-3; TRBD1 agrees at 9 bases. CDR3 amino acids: CATSDTTGGGSTDTQYF. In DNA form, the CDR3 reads TGTGCCACCAGTGATACCACAGGGGGCGGGAGCACAGATACGCAGTATTTT.